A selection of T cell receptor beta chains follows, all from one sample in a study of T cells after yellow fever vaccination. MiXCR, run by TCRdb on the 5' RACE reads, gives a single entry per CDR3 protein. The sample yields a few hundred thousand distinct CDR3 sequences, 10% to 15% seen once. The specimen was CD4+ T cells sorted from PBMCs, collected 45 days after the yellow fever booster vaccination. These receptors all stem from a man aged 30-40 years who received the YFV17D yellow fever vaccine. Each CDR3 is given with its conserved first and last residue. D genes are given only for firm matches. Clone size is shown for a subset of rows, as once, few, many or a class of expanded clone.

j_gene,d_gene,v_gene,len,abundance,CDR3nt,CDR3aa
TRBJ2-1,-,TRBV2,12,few,TGTGCCAGCAGAGACCAGCCCAATGAGCAGTTCTTC,CASRDQPNEQFF
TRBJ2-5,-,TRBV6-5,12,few,TGTGCCAGCATGCAGGGGAGAGAGACCCAGTACTTC,CASMQGRETQYF
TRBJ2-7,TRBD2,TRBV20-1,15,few,TGCAGTGCTAGTGGTAGCGGGAGGGCTACCTACGAGCAGTACTTC,CSASGSGRATYEQYF
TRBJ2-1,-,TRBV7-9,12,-,TGTGCCAGCAGCAACACGGGCAATGAGCAGTTCTTC,CASSNTGNEQFF
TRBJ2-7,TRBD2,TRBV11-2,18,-,TGTGCCAGCAGCGAAAGAGGGACTAGCGGGAGGGCCATCTACGAGCAGTACTTC,CASSERGTSGRAIYEQYF
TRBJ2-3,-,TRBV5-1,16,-,TGCGCCAGCACCCCCCAATGGGGGACTAGCACAGATACGCAGTATTTT,CASTPQWGTSTDTQYF
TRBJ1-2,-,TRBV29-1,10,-,TGCAGCGTTCAAATCGGCGGCTACACCTTC,CSVQIGGYTF
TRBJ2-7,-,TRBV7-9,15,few,TGTGCCAGCAGCTTAATGTCAGGGAGATCCTACGAGCAGTACTTC,CASSLMSGRSYEQYF
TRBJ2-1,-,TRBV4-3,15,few,TGCGCCAGCAGCCAAGATAGGCTAGCCTACAATGAGCAGTTCTTC,CASSQDRLAYNEQFF
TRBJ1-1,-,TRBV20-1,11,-,TGCAGTGCTAGCTCCGACACTGAAGCTTTCTTT,CSASSDTEAFF
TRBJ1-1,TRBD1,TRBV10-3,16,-,TGTGCCATCAGTGAGTACGGCCTAGAAACAGGGGCGGAAGCTTTCTTT,CAISEYGLETGAEAFF
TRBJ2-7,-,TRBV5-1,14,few,TGCGCCAGCAGCCCTCAGAGCGCCTCCTACGAGCAGTACTTC,CASSPQSASYEQYF
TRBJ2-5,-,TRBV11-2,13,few,TGTGCCAGCAGCCCCGGGGAGGCTAGGACCCAGTACTTC,CASSPGEARTQYF
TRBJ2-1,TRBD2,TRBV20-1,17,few,TGCAGTGCTAGATCAGCGGGAGGGATAAGCTCCTACAATGAGCAGTTCTTC,CSARSAGGISSYNEQFF
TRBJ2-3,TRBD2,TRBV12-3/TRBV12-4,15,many,TGTGCCAGCAGTTCGACTAGCGGGGGCACAGATACGCAGTATTTT,CASSSTSGGTDTQYF
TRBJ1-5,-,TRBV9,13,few,TGTGCCAGCAGCAGACAGACGAATCAGCCCCAGCATTTT,CASSRQTNQPQHF
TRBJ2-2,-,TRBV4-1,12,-,TGCGCCAGCAGCCGGCTCGCCGGGGAGCTGTTTTTT,CASSRLAGELFF
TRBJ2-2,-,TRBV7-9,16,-,TGTGCCAGCAGCTTAGATCAGGGTCCCGGGTCCGGGGAGCTGTTTTTT,CASSLDQGPGSGELFF
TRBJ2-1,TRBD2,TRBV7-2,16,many,TGTGCCAGCAGCTTAGGAGCGGGAGGGGGGTACAATGAGCAGTTCTTC,CASSLGAGGGYNEQFF
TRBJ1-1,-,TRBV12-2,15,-,TGTGCAAGTCGCTCCAGCGAGACCGTCCCCACTGAAGCTTTCTTT,CASRSSETVPTEAFF
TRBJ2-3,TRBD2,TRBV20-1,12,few,TGCAGTGCCCAGCGGGACCCAGATACGCAGTATTTT,CSAQRDPDTQYF
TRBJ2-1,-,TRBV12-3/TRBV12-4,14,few,TGTGCCAGCAGCTCAAACAACCGGCTCGAAGAGCAGTTCTTC,CASSSNNRLEEQFF
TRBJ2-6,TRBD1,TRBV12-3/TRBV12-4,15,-,TGTGCCAGCAGGTCGACAGGGGAAGGGGCCAACGTCCTGACTTTC,CASRSTGEGANVLTF
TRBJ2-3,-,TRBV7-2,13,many,TGTGCCAGCAGCTCCGGGCGAACAGATACGCAGTATTTT,CASSSGRTDTQYF
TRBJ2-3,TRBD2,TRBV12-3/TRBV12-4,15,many,TGTGCCAGCACCCGTCAGCAGGGAGGGACAGATACGCAGTATTTT,CASTRQQGGTDTQYF
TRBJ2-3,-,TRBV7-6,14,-,TGTGCCAGCAGCTTAGAGGAAGTTTCATCATCGCAGTATTTT,CASSLEEVSSSQYF
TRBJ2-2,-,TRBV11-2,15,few,TGTGCCAGCAGCCTACAGGAGTTACACACCGGGGAGCTGTTTTTT,CASSLQELHTGELFF
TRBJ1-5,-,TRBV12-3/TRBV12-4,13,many,TGTGCCAGCAGTTCCCCTCCGGATCAGCCCCAGCATTTT,CASSSPPDQPQHF
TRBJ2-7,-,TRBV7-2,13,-,TGTGCCAGCAGCTTATCGCCAGGGGTCGAGCAGTACTTC,CASSLSPGVEQYF
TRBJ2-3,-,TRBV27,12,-,TGTGCCAGCAGTTTCCTGTCGGGTACGCAGTATTTT,CASSFLSGTQYF
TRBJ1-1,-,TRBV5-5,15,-,TGTGCCAGCAGCTTGGATCCCACGGCACGGCCTCGAGCTTTCTTT,CASSLDPTARPRAFF
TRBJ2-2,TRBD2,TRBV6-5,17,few,TGTGCCAGCAGTTACTCGAATCCGCGGGAGTGGACCGGGGAGCTGTTTTTT,CASSYSNPREWTGELFF